This passage covers 30 T cell receptor beta chains from one sample sequenced in a study of T cell repertoires in cytomegalovirus infection (dated by TCRdb to between 2018 and 2020). Sequenced using an Illumina HiSeq 1500. The public sequencing data were trimmed at Q25 with fastp and processed into clonotypes with MiXCR by TCRdb, which kept only in-frame beta chains. Here each entry gathers all rows of one CDR3 protein and keeps the most common genes and DNA. This sample lists more than 85,000 distinct CDR3 sequences; around 28% were detected once. The ten top clones hold roughly 77% of the sample. The sample's treatment or condition, from its label and the paper: in vitro stimulation with specific CMV peptide epitopes to enrich CMV-specific T cells. No cognate antigen is known for these TCRs. The sequences come from CD8+ T cells from cultured PBMCs, collected from culture after CMV antigen stimulation. These receptors originate from a human donor in good health (CMV status not recorded). Some clones in this sample may be carry-over from other donors' samples.

This clonotype came up a few times. This chain connects TRBV5-5 to TRBJ1-2, with D unclear. The CDR3 covers 13 residues. Germline CDR1 and CDR2: SGHKS and YYEKEE (reference sequence). V shed 0 bases and J shed 2 bases, with 5 bases lying between them. Here the CDR3 reads CASSLDVNYGYTF. The CDR3 coding sequence is TGTGCCAGCAGCTTGGACGTCAACTATGGCTACACCTTC.

This clonotype was seen ten or more times. The chain uses TRBV29-1 and TRBJ2-3, with 8 bases lining up with TRBD2. After removal of 4 bases from V and 4 bases from J, the junction contained 4 bases not matched to a gene. CDR1 is SQVTM and CDR2 is ANQGSEA in the germline V gene. The CDR3 runs to 13 residues. The CDR3 loop is CSVGGGSSDTQYF. The CDR3 DNA reads as TGCAGCGTTGGCGGGGGGAGCTCAGATACGCAGTATTTT.

Many counts were recorded for this clonotype. The chain recombines TRBV7-2 with TRBJ2-7; D is uncertain. Germline V gene sequence: CDR1 SGHTA, CDR2 FQGNSA. The CDR3 has 13 residues. V dropped 2 bases and J dropped 0 bases, with 5 bases sitting between them. CDR3 nucleotide sequence: TGTGCCAGCAGCTTATCATACTCCTACGAGCAGTACTTC. As protein: CASSLSYSYEQYF.

In its sample, this clonotype was seen many times. The rearrangement joins TRBV27 to TRBJ1-1, with D possibly being TRBD1 (6 bases). The CDR3 consists of 13 residues. Trimming removed 0 bases at V and 6 bases at J, with 8 bases between. Germline V gene sequence: CDR1 MNHEY, CDR2 SMNVEV (reference sequence). The CDR3 DNA reads as TGTGCCAGCAGTTTATCAAGGGGGGCTGAAGCTTTCTTT. This encodes CASSLSRGAEAFF.

This clonotype was recorded many times. The chain carries TRBV7-9 and TRBJ2-6; 8 bases are shared with TRBD1. With 8 bases clipped from V and 3 bases from J, the junction kept 15 bases outside the gene matches. CDR1 is SEHNR, CDR2 FQNEAQ, per germline (reference sequence). The CDR3 consists of 18 residues. DNA for the CDR3: TGTGCCAGCTATACCCGGGACAGGTTGGAAAGTGGGGCCAACGTCCTGACTTTC. This encodes CASYTRDRLESGANVLTF. The whole variable domain, remainder taken from reference TRBV7-9 and TRBJ2-6, is DTGVSQNPRHKITKRGQNVTFRCDPISEHNRLYWYRQTLGQGPEFLTYFQNEAQLEKSRLLSDRFSAERPKGSFSTLEIQRTEQGDSAMYLCASYTRDRLESGANVLTFGAGSRLTVL.

This chain uses TRBV19 with TRBJ1-5, with unresolved D. CDR1 is LNHDA and CDR2 is SQIVND in the germline V gene (reference sequence). The V end was cut by 3 bases, the J end by 0 bases, with 12 bases between. This CDR3 is built from 16 residues. CDR3 sequence: CASSMAGEYSNQPQHF. CDR3 nucleotides: TGTGCCAGTAGTATGGCAGGAGAGTATAGCAATCAGCCCCAGCATTTT.

This chain connects TRBV27 to TRBJ2-2, with D unclear. The V gene's germline CDR1 is MNHEY and CDR2 SMNVEV (reference sequence). Trimming left V 2 bases short and J 0 bases short, with 10 bases between. The CDR3 is 16 residues long. DNA for the CDR3: TGTGCCAGCAGTTTAGGAGCGTTCGCGAACACCGGGGAGCTGTTTTTT. It specifies CASSLGAFANTGELFF.

This clonotype was counted at least ten times. This chain links TRBV7-2 with TRBJ2-5; D is unclear. Germline V lookup: CDR1 SGHTA, CDR2 FQGNSA. The ends were cut back, 7 bases at V and 5 bases at J, with 14 bases in the middle. The CDR3 length is 13 residues. Here the CDR3 reads CASTFDVGETQYF. The CDR3 DNA is TGTGCCAGCACCTTCGACGTGGGGGAGACCCAGTACTTC.

This clonotype was counted a few times. The chain is built from TRBV27 and TRBJ2-1; D gene uncertain. CDR3 length: 15 residues. V lost 6 bases and J lost 0, with 12 bases in between. Germline V gene lookup returns CDR1 MNHEY and CDR2 SMNVEV (reference sequence). The CDR3 DNA sequence: TGTGCCAGCAGGATGGACGCGAGCTCCTACAATGAGCAGTTCTTC. Encoded protein: CASRMDASSYNEQFF.

This clonotype was picked up a small number of times. CDR3 nucleotide sequence: TGTGCCAGCAGCTTAGCGGAGGGTAGTTATCTGTTCTTC. Translated, it gives CASSLAEGSYLFF. The chain joins TRBV7-8 to TRBJ2-1; a possible D gene is TRBD2 (6 bases). Per germline, CDR1 SGHVS and CDR2 FQNEAQ. The CDR3 has 13 amino acids. Trimming cost V 0 bases and J 15 bases, with 15 bases left between them.

The V and J genes are TRBV5-5 and TRBJ2-2; D not resolved. Per the germline V gene, CDR1 is SGHKS and CDR2 is YYEKEE (reference sequence). There are 13 residues in the CDR3. Trimming shortened V by 4 bases and J by 7 bases, and 11 bases separated the two germline ends. The CDR3 DNA sequence: TGTGCCAGCAGCGTTTGGACGGGCGGGGAGCTGTTTTTT. Translation: CASSVWTGGELFF.

This chain links TRBV5-1 with TRBJ2-6; D gene unclear. V lost 3 bases and J lost 2, with 12 bases in between. The CDR3 consists of 16 residues. The germline gives CDR1 SGHRS, CDR2 YFSETQ. DNA of the CDR3: TGCGCCAGCAGCTCTAAGCCGGTCCCTGGGGCCAACGTCCTGACTTTC. Translation: CASSSKPVPGANVLTF.

V gene TRBV7-9 combines with J gene TRBJ1-5; D gene unclear. V was pared by 9 bases and J by 1 base, with 10 bases between. The germline V gene has CDR1 SEHNR and CDR2 FQNEAQ (reference sequence). The CDR3 runs 13 residues. The DNA for the CDR3 is TGTGCCAGTTCGAAGTACAGCAATCAGCCCCAGCATTTT. This codes for CASSKYSNQPQHF. The variable domain in full, with the rest retrieved from reference TRBV7-9 and TRBJ1-5, is DTGVSQNPRHKITKRGQNVTFRCDPISEHNRLYWYRQTLGQGPEFLTYFQNEAQLEKSRLLSDRFSAERPKGSFSTLEIQRTEQGDSAMYLCASSKYSNQPQHFGDGTRLSIL.

This clonotype was detected only once. J is TRBJ2-5 and V is TRBV7-4; a possible D gene is TRBD2 (6 bases). Germline CDR1 SGHVT, CDR2 SQSDAQ. The V end was cut by 4 bases, the J end by 4 bases, with 10 bases between. This CDR3 region has 13 residues. CDR3 sequence: CASSSGGIETQYF. The CDR3 DNA is TGTGCCAGCAGCTCCGGGGGAATAGAGACCCAGTACTTC.

Here the CDR3 reads CASSFNPGRGFNEQFF. CDR3 coding DNA: TGTGCCAGCAGTTTTAATCCGGGCAGGGGGTTCAATGAGCAGTTCTTC. The J gene is TRBJ2-1, the V gene TRBV28; TRBD1 matches 7 bases. Germline V gives CDR1 MDHEN, CDR2 SYDVKM. The V and J ends lost 3 bases and 6 bases, in that order; junction bases with no gene match: 11. The CDR3 runs to 16 residues.

This clonotype was observed many times. The V and J genes are TRBV12-3 or TRBV12-4 and TRBJ2-1; 16 bases are a match to TRBD2. The CDR3 totals 16 residues. V gave up 6 bases and J gave up 8 bases; unmatched junction bases: 7. Written as DNA, the CDR3 is TGTGCCAGCAGCCTGGGACTAGCGGGGGGGCTATATGAGCAGTTCTTC. The encoded protein is CASSLGLAGGLYEQFF.

This clonotype was recorded a few times. V and J are TRBV12-3 or TRBV12-4 and TRBJ2-5, with a possible D match to TRBD1 (5 bases). CDR3 length: 15 amino acids. The ends were cut back, 6 bases at V and 0 bases at J, with 14 bases in the middle. CDR3 sequence: CASSSALTDQETQYF. CDR3 nucleotides: TGTGCCAGCAGCTCCGCGCTGACAGACCAAGAGACCCAGTACTTC.

The chain couples TRBV4-2 to TRBJ2-7, with D maybe TRBD1 (6 bases). V gave up 5 bases and J gave up 2 bases, with 10 bases separating them. CDR1 and CDR2 from the germline V gene are LGHNA and YNFKEQ. This CDR3 is 13 amino acids long. The DNA for the CDR3 is TGTGCCAGCAGCTACAGGGTAACCTACGAGCAGTACTTC. As protein: CASSYRVTYEQYF.

This clonotype has only a few counts. The chain recombines TRBV6-5 with TRBJ2-1; tentative D call: TRBD2 (5 bases). V lost 7 bases and J 3 bases, leaving 13 bases between the germline ends. The CDR3 covers 14 residues. Germline lookup yields CDR1 MNHEY and CDR2 SVGAGI. CDR3 sequence: CASTLHRGYNEQFF. The CDR3 DNA reads as TGTGCCAGCACCCTCCATCGGGGCTACAATGAGCAGTTCTTC.

This clonotype came up a few times. This chain links TRBV7-2 with TRBJ2-5; D possibly corresponds to TRBD1 (6 bases). Trimming removed 5 bases at V and 1 base at J, with 14 bases between. The CDR3 contains 15 residues. Germline values: CDR1 SGHTA, CDR2 FQGNSA. The CDR3 here is CASSARTESQETQYF. CDR3 in DNA: TGTGCCAGCAGCGCTCGGACAGAGAGCCAAGAGACCCAGTACTTC. The whole variable domain, filled in from reference TRBV7-2 and TRBJ2-5, reads GAGVSQSPSNKVTEKGKDVELRCDPISGHTALYWYRQSLGQGLEFLIYFQGNSAPDKSGLPSDRFSAERTGGSVSTLTIQRTQQEDSAVYLCASSARTESQETQYFGPGTRLLVL.

Many counts were recorded for this clonotype. This chain links TRBV7-2 with TRBJ2-1; D may be TRBD1 or TRBD2 (5 bases each). This CDR3 region has 14 residues. Trimming cost V 5 bases and J 4 bases, with 12 bases left between them. Per the germline V gene, CDR1 is SGHTA and CDR2 is FQGNSA. In DNA form, the CDR3 reads TGTGCCAGCAGCCCAACATGGGGGTACAATGAGCAGTTCTTC. Translated, it gives CASSPTWGYNEQFF.

This clonotype has at least ten counts. The chain uses TRBV7-8 and TRBJ1-6; 9 bases are a match to TRBD1. The CDR3 is 17 amino acids. The germline gives CDR1 SGHVS, CDR2 FQNEAQ. With 4 bases clipped from V and 6 bases from J, the junction kept 10 bases outside the gene matches. The CDR3: CASSSPTTGGGNSPLHF. CDR3 in DNA: TGTGCCAGCAGCTCCCCCACTACAGGGGGCGGTAATTCACCCCTCCACTTT.

This clonotype showed up just a few times. The chain joins TRBV19 to TRBJ1-5; 9 nucleotides line up with TRBD1. The V and J ends lost 4 bases and 2 bases, in that order; junction bases with no gene match: 15. The CDR3 sequence is 19 residues long. Germline assignment: CDR1 LNHDA and CDR2 SQIVND (reference sequence). DNA of the CDR3: TGTGCCAGTAGTAGACTGCTAGGACAGGGGAAGTGGGGCAATCAGCCCCAGCATTTT. Protein sequence: CASSRLLGQGKWGNQPQHF.

This chain joins TRBV29-1 and TRBJ2-2, with TRBD2 matching 7 bases. V lost 4 bases and J lost 8; bases outside the gene matches: 10. The germline CDR1 and CDR2 sequences are SQVTM and ANQGSEA. This CDR3 contains 14 residues. The CDR3 is CSVGGGGVTGELFF. The CDR3 region has the DNA TGCAGCGTTGGGGGCGGGGGTGTCACGGGGGAGCTGTTTTTT.

This clonotype was counted a few times. The chain carries TRBV27 and TRBJ1-1; the D is unclear. V gave up 4 bases and J gave up 1 base, with 13 bases separating them. Germline CDR1 reads MNHEY; CDR2 reads SMNVEV (reference sequence). The CDR3 is 15 residues long. The CDR3 nucleotides read TGTGCCAGCAGTTCCCAAGTAGGGAAGAACACTGAAGCTTTCTTT. Its translation is CASSSQVGKNTEAFF.

In its sample, this clonotype was seen a few times. This rearrangement joins TRBV30 to TRBJ2-7, with TRBD2 identical over 11 bases. V lost 0 bases and J lost 5; bases outside the gene matches: 9. The germline V gene encodes CDR1 GTSNPN and CDR2 SVGIG (reference sequence). This CDR3 contains 16 residues. The CDR3 here is CAWSVEGLAGGNEQYF. The CDR3 coding sequence is TGTGCCTGGAGTGTCGAAGGGCTAGCGGGGGGAAACGAGCAGTACTTC.

This clonotype turned up a few times. The V gene is TRBV2, the J gene TRBJ1-4; TRBD1 might be the D (5 bases). Germline V gene data show CDR1 as SNHLY and CDR2 as FYNNEI. V lost 3 bases and J 5 bases, leaving 7 bases between the germline ends. This CDR3 has 13 amino acids. The CDR3 region is CASSEWGNEKLFF. Written as DNA, the CDR3 is TGTGCCAGCAGTGAGTGGGGCAATGAAAAACTGTTTTTT.

J is TRBJ1-2 and V is TRBV27, with 7 bases identical to TRBD1. Germline values: CDR1 MNHEY, CDR2 SMNVEV (reference sequence). The V gene end was trimmed by 5 bases and the J gene end by 6 bases; junction bases not matched to a gene: 12. This CDR3 contains 15 residues. The CDR3 protein is CASSPSGGIKNGYTF. The CDR3 bases are TGTGCCAGCAGTCCATCAGGGGGAATAAAAAATGGCTACACCTTC.

V gene TRBV11-2 combines with J gene TRBJ1-1, with D unresolved. The V end was cut by 2 bases, the J end by 8 bases, with 9 bases between. CDR1 and CDR2 from the germline V gene are SGHAT and FQNNGV. The CDR3 covers 12 residues. The CDR3 loop reads CASSLLVVEAFF. The CDR3 DNA reads as TGTGCCAGCAGCTTATTAGTCGTAGAAGCTTTCTTT.

Ten or more counts support this clonotype. This chain uses TRBV19 with TRBJ1-4; 7 bases are shared with TRBD1. After removal of 8 bases from V and 0 bases from J, the junction contained 6 bases not matched to a gene. Germline V CDR1 and CDR2: LNHDA, SQIVND (reference sequence). This CDR3 comprises 15 residues. CDR3 sequence (DNA): TGTGCCAGTTCACCCGGGACAGCAACTAATGAAAAACTGTTTTTT. The encoded protein is CASSPGTATNEKLFF.